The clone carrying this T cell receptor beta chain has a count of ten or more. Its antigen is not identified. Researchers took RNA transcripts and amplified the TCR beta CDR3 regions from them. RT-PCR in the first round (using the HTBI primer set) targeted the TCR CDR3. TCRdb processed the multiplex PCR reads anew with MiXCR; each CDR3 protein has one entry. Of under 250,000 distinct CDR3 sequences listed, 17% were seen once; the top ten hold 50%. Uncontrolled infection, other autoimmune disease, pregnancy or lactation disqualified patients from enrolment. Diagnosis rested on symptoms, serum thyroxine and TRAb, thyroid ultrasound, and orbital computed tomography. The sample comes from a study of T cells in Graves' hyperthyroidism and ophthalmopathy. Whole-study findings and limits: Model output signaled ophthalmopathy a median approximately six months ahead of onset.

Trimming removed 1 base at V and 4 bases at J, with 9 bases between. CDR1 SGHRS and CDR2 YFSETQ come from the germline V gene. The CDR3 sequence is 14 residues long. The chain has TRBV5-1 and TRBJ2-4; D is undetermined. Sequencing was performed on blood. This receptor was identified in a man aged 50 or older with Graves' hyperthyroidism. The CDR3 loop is CASSLTAGKNIQYF. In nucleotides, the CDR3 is TGCGCCAGCAGCTTGACAGCCGGTAAAAACATTCAGTACTTC.